This TCR beta chain was recorded in a study of blood T cells in healthy people across ages. Study-wide results and limits: Donor CMV status, an unknown factor, possibly confounded changes in expanded clonotypes. Naive CD4+ cell counts and diversity both ran higher in long-lived than in aged donors.

Then a second PCR, running roughly 6 to 11 cycles, was carried out with a sample-barcoded 5' primer and a J-beta primer mix. Each CDR3 protein gets one entry after TCRdb re-called the 5' RACE reads with MiXCR. The table lists hundreds of thousands of distinct CDR3 sequences, 20% to 25% of them singletons, with approximately 3.7% in the top ten. The CDR3 loop spans 15 amino acids. Germline V gene sequence: CDR1 SGHRS, CDR2 YFSETQ. V was clipped by 4 bases and J by 2 bases, with 13 bases between them. Remarks on this clonotype: Its target is not known.

V is TRBV5-1 and J is TRBJ2-4, with D perhaps matching TRBD1 (5 bases). This receptor was identified in a man in his 70s in good health. Sequencing used blood. The CDR3 bases are TGCGCCAGCAGCGCCTCGACAGATTCCAAAAACATTCAGTACTTC. Translation gives CASSASTDSKNIQYF.